Sequencing of this T cell receptor (beta chain) was carried out in a study of early T cells in non-severe SARS-CoV-2 infection. Study overall: Sequencing was performed on bulk RNA from unsorted whole blood, leaving chains unpaired.

The CDR3 is 15 amino acids. Looked up from germline, CDR1 is SGHVS and CDR2 is FQNEAQ. V lost 0 bases, J lost 12 bases, and 18 bases lay in between. The study's findings and limits: VDJdb matching skewed toward anti-spike CD8 responses, missing private and CD4 specificities.

This clonotype was found many times. The antigen remains unidentified. Individual cDNA molecules received unique molecular identifiers during library preparation. TCRdb redid the calling of the 5' RACE reads with MiXCR, one entry per CDR3 protein. The sample carries 30,000 to 35,000 distinct CDR3 sequences, 6.6% recorded once. The chain uses TRBV7-8 and TRBJ2-1; maybe TRBD2 (6 bases). The TCR comes from an adult who was a healthcare worker with PCR-confirmed SARS-CoV-2 infection or an uninfected control (not recorded which). What was sequenced was whole blood. CDR3 coding DNA: TGTGCCAGCAGCTTAGCTAAAGGGACTTTCCAAAGGCAGTTCTTC. Amino acids: CASSLAKGTFQRQFF.